These T cell receptor beta chains were read from a single sample in a study of regulatory T cells in long-lasting Graves disease. TCRdb called the multiplex PCR reads again in MiXCR, with one record for every CDR3 protein. The table shows 300,000 to 400,000 distinct CDR3 sequences, with 15% to 20% occurring only once. The specimen was peripheral blood mononuclear cells (PBMCs), collected when the disease was refractory, from a patient treated with antithyroid drugs. The receptor source for this set is a female donor with Graves disease. CDR3s include the opening cysteine and the closing phenylalanine or tryptophan. D genes are given only for firm matches. Not every row has a clone size; where given, it reads once, few, many or a size class.

NA,NA,TRBV19,TRBJ1-1,TGTGCCAGTAAATGGGGGATAGACACTGAAGCTTTCTTT,CASKWGIDTEAFF
TRBD2,NA,TRBV13,TRBJ2-7,TGTGCCAGCAGCTTAGGCCTTAGTGGACTAGCGGGGGCCTACGAGCAGTACTTC,CASSLGLSGLAGAYEQYF
TRBD1,many,TRBV7-8,TRBJ1-6,TGTGCCAGCAGCCTGAGGGACAGGACGAATTCACCCCTCCACTTT,CASSLRDRTNSPLHF
TRBD1,NA,TRBV15,TRBJ2-7,TGTGCCACCAGCGGAGGGATTGAAACGGGACAGGGGCCCGGGCAGTACTTC,CATSGGIETGQGPGQYF
TRBD1,many,TRBV2,TRBJ1-6,TGTGCCAGCAGTCCGGGACAGGGCTTCAATTCACCCCTCCACTTT,CASSPGQGFNSPLHF
NA,NA,TRBV10-2,TRBJ2-7,TGCGCCAGCAGTGAGAGCCTAGGGGATGACGAGCAGTACTTC,CASSESLGDDEQYF
NA,many,TRBV12-3/TRBV12-4,TRBJ2-7,TGTGCCAGCAGTTTAGCGAGCACGGGATCCTACGAGCAGTACTTC,CASSLASTGSYEQYF
TRBD1,many,TRBV27,TRBJ2-4,TGTGCCAGCAGTGACAGGGTTTCTGGCATTCAGTACTTC,CASSDRVSGIQYF
NA,many,TRBV28,TRBJ1-1,TGTGCCAGCAGTTCCCCGAAGGACGGGGCTTTCTTT,CASSSPKDGAFF
TRBD1,few,TRBV20-1,TRBJ2-7,TGCAGTGCCGCCCGAGACAGGGGCTTCTACGAGCAGTACTTC,CSAARDRGFYEQYF
TRBD1,few,TRBV4-1,TRBJ2-7,TGCGCCAGCAGCCAACTGGACAGGGCAGCCTACGAGCAGTACTTC,CASSQLDRAAYEQYF
NA,many,TRBV7-9,TRBJ1-2,TGTGCCAGCAGCCCTCGGGGGATCCTCTATGGCTACACCTTC,CASSPRGILYGYTF
NA,many,TRBV6-1,TRBJ2-1,TGTGCCAGCAGCAGTCCTGCCTACAGGGTAAGCTCCTACAATGAGCAGTTCTTC,CASSSPAYRVSSYNEQFF
TRBD2,many,TRBV12-3/TRBV12-4,TRBJ2-5,TGTGCCAGCAGTACGCGGCTAGCGGGAAGAGAGACCCAGTACTTC,CASSTRLAGRETQYF
TRBD2,NA,TRBV9,TRBJ2-7,TGTGCCAGCAGCTCCTATAGCGGGAGTATTTACGAGCAGTACTTC,CASSSYSGSIYEQYF
TRBD1,few,TRBV7-9,TRBJ1-6,TGTGCCAGCAGCTGGGACAGGGGGGTTGGAACCCTCCACTTT,CASSWDRGVGTLHF
NA,NA,TRBV24-1,TRBJ2-3,TGTGCCACCAGTGATTACCATTTTACGGGCACAGATACGCAGTATTTT,CATSDYHFTGTDTQYF
NA,many,TRBV28,TRBJ1-2,TGTGCCAGCAGTTTGGTGGGGGTACAGCGGTCCTATGGCTACACCTTC,CASSLVGVQRSYGYTF
NA,few,TRBV6-2/TRBV6-3,TRBJ2-2,TGTGCCAGCAGTGGCCCTCTAGGAAACACCGGGGAGCTGTTTTTT,CASSGPLGNTGELFF
TRBD1,NA,TRBV4-2,TRBJ1-5,TGTGCCAGCAGCCAACAAGGGGGCCCTCAGCCCCAGCATTTT,CASSQQGGPQPQHF
TRBD2,NA,TRBV5-6,TRBJ2-7,TGTGCCAGCAGCCAGACTAGCGGGGGGATCTACGAGCAGTACTTC,CASSQTSGGIYEQYF
NA,few,TRBV6-1,TRBJ2-7,TGTGCCAGCAGCGCTACCCTTGCCGGGTCCTTCTACGAGCAGTACTTC,CASSATLAGSFYEQYF
NA,few,TRBV6-4,TRBJ2-2,TGTGCCAGCAGTTACCAGTCAGGACCGAGGAGGAACACCGGGGAGCTGTTTTTT,CASSYQSGPRRNTGELFF
NA,NA,TRBV20-1,TRBJ1-1,TGCAGTGCTAGAGAGGGAAGGGGGGACACTGAAGCTTTCTTT,CSAREGRGDTEAFF
NA,NA,TRBV29-1,TRBJ1-3,TGCAGCGCGTCGAGGGTGAGGGACGGAAACACCATATATTTT,CSASRVRDGNTIYF
NA,many,TRBV2,TRBJ2-5,TGTGCCAGCAGTCAACAGGGTCAAGAGACCCAGTACTTC,CASSQQGQETQYF
TRBD1,few,TRBV7-8,TRBJ2-5,TGTGCCAGCAGCTTAATCGGGACAGAACAAGAGACCCAGTACTTC,CASSLIGTEQETQYF
NA,many,TRBV2,TRBJ2-5,TGTGCCAGCACCCCGGGGGGCGCCTCCGAGACCCAGTACTTC,CASTPGGASETQYF
NA,NA,TRBV2,TRBJ2-3,TGTGCCAGCAGTGTAGAGGGGAGTTTCGGAGATACGCAGTATTTT,CASSVEGSFGDTQYF